This T cell receptor (beta chain) was captured in a study of control samples from healthy donors and cancer patients. This clone has just one count. The V end lost 0 bases, the J end lost 7 bases, and 14 bases lay between the germline ends. CDR3 length equals 16 residues. The germline V gene encodes CDR1 SGDLS and CDR2 YYNGEE. Measured with immunoSEQ multiplex PCR; TCRdb has only the in-frame clones, and not every one. Of under 95,000 clones listed, approximately 90% are singletons. The clonotype was recovered from a woman in her twenties or thirties in good health. The gene calls are TRBV9 and TRBJ1-6; D is undetermined. The sample comprised blood. CDR3 nucleotide sequence: TGTGCCAGCAGCGTAGCGGGCAGCGGTTCAAATTCACCCCTCCACTTT. Translated, it gives CASSVAGSGSNSPLHF.